This T cell receptor (beta chain) is drawn from a study of T-cell reconstitution after alpha-beta-depleted transplantation in children. There are 16 residues in the CDR3. Germline loops: CDR1 SQVTM, CDR2 ANQGSEA. V lost 0 bases and J 4 bases, leaving 15 bases between the germline ends. Preparing the TCRbeta library involved the use of unique molecular identifiers. TCRdb used MiXCR to reprocess the PCR reads, holding one entry per CDR3 protein. This table has tens of thousands of distinct CDR3 sequences, less than 20% appearing once. This clonotype has just a few counts. The sequencing used PBMCs, mostly from graft donor cells, collected 180 days after TCRalphabeta/CD19-depleted stem cell transplant. The clonotype originates from a male patient aged 2-10 years who had a stem cell transplant for acute lymphoblastic leukemia, so the T cells may come from the graft donor. This chain connects TRBV29-1 to TRBJ2-2; D might be TRBD1 or TRBD2, each matching 5 bases. The DNA for the CDR3 is TGCAGCGTTGAAGATCCCCGGGGCTCCGGCACCGGGGAGCTGTTTTTT. It codes for CSVEDPRGSGTGELFF.